Listed below are T cell receptor beta chains from one sample, sequenced in a study of shared clonotypes between healthy human individuals. Only in-frame clones appear in the TCRdb table, and some are missing; sequencing was by immunoSEQ multiplex PCR. The sample lists about 680,000 clones, 90% to 95% seen once, with approximately 22% in the top ten. Sequenced input: naive CD8+ T cells sorted from blood. These receptors all stem from a man aged 30-40 years in good health. CDR3s include the opening cysteine and the closing phenylalanine or tryptophan. D genes are given only for firm matches. Size is stated for part of the rows, as once, few or many counts, or as a class when the clone is expanded.

J gene: TRBJ2-7
clone size: NA
V gene: TRBV11-2
D gene: NA
CDR3 protein: CASTVGAYEQYF
CDR3 DNA: TGTGCCAGTACGGTAGGGGCCTACGAGCAGTACTTC

J gene: TRBJ1-1
clone size: NA
V gene: TRBV7-9
D gene: NA
CDR3 protein: CASSPQGPTYAFF
CDR3 DNA: TGTGCCAGCAGCCCACAGGGCCCTACTTACGCTTTCTTT

J gene: TRBJ2-2
clone size: NA
V gene: TRBV14
D gene: TRBD2
CDR3 protein: CASSPSGLHTGELFF
CDR3 DNA: TGTGCCAGCAGCCCCTCGGGACTACACACCGGGGAGCTGTTTTTT

J gene: TRBJ2-1
clone size: NA
V gene: TRBV4-1
D gene: TRBD2
CDR3 protein: CASSQDGTSIHNEQFF
CDR3 DNA: TGCGCCAGCAGCCAAGATGGGACTAGCATCCACAATGAGCAGTTCTTC

J gene: TRBJ2-5
clone size: NA
V gene: TRBV29-1
D gene: TRBD2
CDR3 protein: CSGWTGRGETQYF
CDR3 DNA: TGCAGCGGGTGGACGGGGAGGGGAGAGACCCAGTACTTC

J gene: TRBJ1-6
clone size: NA
V gene: TRBV2
D gene: NA
CDR3 protein: CASSEGNENSPLHF
CDR3 DNA: TGTGCCAGCAGTGAAGGGAACGAAAATTCACCCCTCCACTTT

J gene: TRBJ2-7
clone size: NA
V gene: TRBV5-1
D gene: TRBD2
CDR3 protein: CASSLIRPGLGQSYEQYF
CDR3 DNA: TGCGCCAGCAGCTTAATTCGCCCCGGACTAGGGCAATCTTACGAGCAGTACTTC

J gene: TRBJ2-5
clone size: NA
V gene: TRBV4-3
D gene: TRBD2
CDR3 protein: CASSQGTSGLQETQYF
CDR3 DNA: TGCGCCAGCAGCCAGGGGACTAGCGGACTCCAAGAGACCCAGTACTTC

J gene: TRBJ2-1
clone size: NA
V gene: TRBV5-3
D gene: NA
CDR3 protein: CARSLTGGGCSYNEQFF
CDR3 DNA: TGTGCCAGAAGCCTAACTGGGGGAGGTTGCTCGTACAATGAGCAGTTCTTC

J gene: TRBJ2-1
clone size: NA
V gene: TRBV27
D gene: NA
CDR3 protein: CASSLGGSPANNEQFF
CDR3 DNA: TGTGCCAGCAGTCTTGGAGGTTCCCCAGCGAACAATGAGCAGTTCTTC

J gene: TRBJ2-7
clone size: NA
V gene: TRBV28
D gene: TRBD1
CDR3 protein: CASSPPGTATYEQYF
CDR3 DNA: TGTGCCAGCAGTCCCCCCGGGACAGCAACCTACGAGCAGTACTTC

J gene: TRBJ2-7
clone size: NA
V gene: TRBV9
D gene: TRBD2
CDR3 protein: CASSVGTSTLEQYF
CDR3 DNA: TGTGCCAGCAGCGTTGGGACTAGTACACTGGAGCAGTACTTC

J gene: TRBJ1-2
clone size: NA
V gene: TRBV6-5
D gene: NA
CDR3 protein: CASSSGGPRYGYTF
CDR3 DNA: TGTGCCAGCAGTTCCGGGGGTCCGCGCTATGGCTACACCTTC

J gene: TRBJ2-1
clone size: few
V gene: TRBV9
D gene: TRBD2
CDR3 protein: CASSGGLPYNEQFF
CDR3 DNA: TGTGCCAGCAGCGGGGGACTACCTTACAATGAGCAGTTCTTC

J gene: TRBJ2-6
clone size: NA
V gene: TRBV27
D gene: NA
CDR3 protein: CASSFAGANVLTF
CDR3 DNA: TGTGCCAGCAGTTTTGCTGGGGCCAACGTCCTGACTTTC

J gene: TRBJ2-1
clone size: NA
V gene: TRBV29-1
D gene: NA
CDR3 protein: CSVGPRSYNEQFF
CDR3 DNA: TGCAGCGTTGGCCCCCGCTCCTACAATGAGCAGTTCTTC

J gene: TRBJ2-5
clone size: NA
V gene: TRBV7-9
D gene: TRBD2
CDR3 protein: CASSLSSGRARETQYF
CDR3 DNA: TGTGCCAGCAGCTTATCTAGCGGGAGGGCTAGAGAGACCCAGTACTTC

J gene: TRBJ2-3
clone size: NA
V gene: TRBV5-6
D gene: NA
CDR3 protein: CASSLAGATDTQYF
CDR3 DNA: TGTGCCAGCAGCTTGGCAGGGGCCACAGATACGCAGTATTTT

J gene: TRBJ2-7
clone size: NA
V gene: TRBV7-9
D gene: NA
CDR3 protein: CASSSYNDGTYNSYEQYF
CDR3 DNA: TGTGCCAGCAGCTCTTATAACGACGGGACATATAACTCCTACGAGCAGTACTTC

J gene: TRBJ1-5
clone size: NA
V gene: TRBV27
D gene: NA
CDR3 protein: CASSLSRARAQHF
CDR3 DNA: TGTGCCAGCAGTTTATCGAGGGCGCGGGCCCAGCATTTT

J gene: TRBJ2-3
clone size: NA
V gene: TRBV14
D gene: NA
CDR3 protein: CASSPQGIADTQYF
CDR3 DNA: TGTGCCAGCAGCCCTCAGGGGATCGCAGATACGCAGTATTTT

J gene: TRBJ2-1
clone size: NA
V gene: TRBV7-9
D gene: TRBD2
CDR3 protein: CASSLVGRESFNEQFF
CDR3 DNA: TGTGCCAGCAGCTTAGTGGGGCGGGAGTCCTTCAATGAGCAGTTCTTC

J gene: TRBJ2-3
clone size: NA
V gene: TRBV30
D gene: NA
CDR3 protein: CAWSTLASTDTQYF
CDR3 DNA: TGTGCCTGGAGTACGCTAGCGAGCACAGATACGCAGTATTTT

J gene: TRBJ2-5
clone size: NA
V gene: TRBV14
D gene: NA
CDR3 protein: CASSQDRRGGETQYF
CDR3 DNA: TGTGCCAGCAGCCAAGATCGGAGGGGAGGAGAGACCCAGTACTTC

J gene: TRBJ2-7
clone size: NA
V gene: TRBV6-5
D gene: NA
CDR3 protein: CASSYSPGRMEQYF
CDR3 DNA: TGTGCCAGCAGTTACTCCCCAGGGAGAATGGAGCAGTACTTC

J gene: TRBJ1-4
clone size: NA
V gene: TRBV4-3
D gene: TRBD1
CDR3 protein: CASSRGQVEGKLFF
CDR3 DNA: TGCGCCAGCAGCCGGGGACAGGTTGAGGGAAAACTGTTTTTT